The 23 T cell receptor beta chains given below trace back to one sample, sequenced in a study of PD-1 blockade in classical Hodgkin lymphoma. Assay: immunoSEQ multiplex PCR; the TCRdb copy retains only in-frame clones and omits some. Of 40,000 to 55,000 clones listed, roughly 90% are singletons. Brentuximab vedotin exposure varied among the patients, all of whom had relapsed after autologous stem cell transplantation. This material consisted of peripheral blood mononuclear cells (PBMCs), taken at baseline. The receptors stem from a human donor with classical Hodgkin lymphoma.

The chain has TRBV12-5 and TRBJ2-5; D perhaps matches TRBD2 (5 bases). Trimming cost V 6 bases and J 5 bases, with 19 bases left between them. CDR1 and CDR2 (germline): LGHNT, FRNRAP. The CDR3 loop spans 15 amino acids. The CDR3 here is CASGSRRGPLETQYF. The CDR3 DNA reads TGTGCTAGTGGCTCTCGGAGAGGGCCTTTGGAGACCCAGTACTTC.

This chain links TRBV7-9 with TRBJ2-7; D is perhaps TRBD1 or TRBD2 (6 bases each). V dropped 5 bases and J dropped 1 base, with 18 bases sitting between them. The CDR3 length is 16 residues. The germline CDR1 and CDR2 sequences are SEHNR and FQNEAQ (reference sequence). As DNA, the CDR3 is TGTGCCAGCAGCACACGGGAGACAGGAGGATCCTACGAGCAGTACTTC. Translated, it gives CASSTRETGGSYEQYF. Based on the CDR3 plus reference TRBV7-9 and TRBJ2-7, the full variable domain is DTGVSQNPRHKITKRGQNVTFRCDPISEHNRLYWYRQTLGQGPEFLTYFQNEAQLEKSRLLSDRFSAERPKGSFSTLEIQRTEQGDSAMYLCASSTRETGGSYEQYFGPGTRLTVT.

V is TRBV2 and J is TRBJ2-1, with TRBD1 identical over 10 bases. The CDR3 covers 16 residues. From germline, CDR1 is SNHLY and CDR2 FYNNEI. J was trimmed by 1 base and V by 1 base; bases with no gene match: 1. The CDR3 DNA reads as TGTGCCAGCAGTGAAGGGGACAGGGGTTCCTACAATGAGCAGTTCTTC. It is translated as CASSEGDRGSYNEQFF.

The V gene is TRBV10-3, the J gene TRBJ2-7, with 9 bases fitting TRBD1. This CDR3 comprises 16 residues. The ends lost 2 bases at V and 3 bases at J; junction bases unmatched: 8. The germline CDR1 and CDR2 sequences are ENHRY and SYGVKD. The CDR3 DNA sequence: TGTGCCATCAGTGAGCCCAGGGGACAGGGTGGCTACGAGCAGTACTTC. It encodes CAISEPRGQGGYEQYF.

The chain carries TRBV27 and TRBJ2-7; 12 nucleotides line up with TRBD2. The CDR3 loop spans 15 amino acids. Trimming removed 6 bases from V and 6 bases from J; junction bases left unmatched: 9. CDR1 and CDR2 from the germline V gene are MNHEY and SMNVEV (reference sequence). The CDR3 spells CASSPRTSGVSEQYF. CDR3 sequence (DNA): TGTGCCAGCAGCCCGAGGACTAGCGGGGTTAGCGAGCAGTACTTC.

The V call is TRBV5-4, the J call TRBJ2-5; TRBD1 matches 8 bases. The CDR3 loop spans 14 amino acids. Germline values: CDR1 SGHNT, CDR2 YYREEE (reference sequence). V dropped 4 bases and J dropped 1; count of bases not matched to a gene: 3. CDR3 DNA sequence: TGTGCCAGCAGCCCCGGGACAGGCCAAGAGACCCAGTACTTC. Translating gives CASSPGTGQETQYF.

The rearrangement links TRBV5-6 to TRBJ2-5, with D tentatively TRBD1 (5 bases). Germline V gene lookup returns CDR1 SGHDT and CDR2 YYEEEE. Trimming shortened V by 0 bases and J by 5 bases, and 14 bases separated the two germline ends. The CDR3 sequence is 15 residues long. CDR3 nucleotide sequence: TGTGCCAGCAGCTTGGTACAGGCTCTGAGGGAGACCCAGTACTTC. Protein: CASSLVQALRETQYF.

This clone was picked up a small number of times. This chain links TRBV27 with TRBJ2-7; 8 bases are a match to TRBD1. CDR3 size: 12 residues. Germline CDR1 reads MNHEY; CDR2 reads SMNVEV (reference sequence). V trimming: 4 bases; J trimming: 9 bases; junction bases outside the gene matches: 5. The CDR3 loop is CASSSQGAGQYF. The CDR3, as DNA: TGTGCCAGCAGTTCCCAGGGGGCAGGGCAGTACTTC.

The chain recombines TRBV6-1 with TRBJ2-2; D is tentatively TRBD1 or TRBD2 (5 bases each). The germline gives CDR1 MNHNS, CDR2 SASEGT. The CDR3 is 15 amino acids. Trimming removed 1 base at V and 3 bases at J, with 9 bases between. CDR3 sequence reads: CASSEVGADTGELFF. CDR3 in DNA: TGTGCCAGCAGTGAAGTCGGGGCCGACACCGGGGAGCTGTTTTTT.

The rearrangement links TRBV28 to TRBJ2-7, with 8 bases matching TRBD2. V gave up 5 bases and J gave up 2 bases; unmatched junction bases: 14. The CDR3 has 17 amino acids. Germline V gene sequence: CDR1 MDHEN, CDR2 SYDVKM. This CDR3 reads CASSPPTPTSGTYEQYF. CDR3 DNA: TGTGCCAGCAGTCCGCCCACCCCAACTAGCGGTACCTACGAGCAGTACTTC. Full variable domain (outside the CDR3, taken from reference TRBV28 and TRBJ2-7): DVKVTQSSRYLVKRTGEKVFLECVQDMDHENMFWYRQDPGLGLRLIYFSYDVKMKEKGDIPEGYSVSREKKERFSLILESASTNQTSMYLCASSPPTPTSGTYEQYFGPGTRLTVT.

This clone appeared once. The genes are TRBV10-3 and TRBJ2-1; TRBD2 agrees at 7 bases. This CDR3 is built from 12 residues. Germline-derived CDR1 and CDR2 are ENHRY and SYGVKD. J was trimmed by 9 bases and V by 4 bases; bases with no gene match: 3. CDR3 residues: CAISGLAFEQFF. The CDR3 region has the DNA TGTGCCATCAGTGGACTAGCTTTTGAGCAGTTCTTC.

The chain combines TRBV28 with TRBJ2-2; tentatively, D is TRBD1 or TRBD2 (5 bases each). CDR1 is MDHEN and CDR2 is SYDVKM in the germline V gene. V was pared by 5 bases and J by 5 bases, with 21 bases between. This CDR3 has 17 residues. CDR3 DNA sequence: TGTGCCAGCAGTCCACGAGGGGTCATTCAGTCAACCGGGGAGCTGTTTTTT. This translates into CASSPRGVIQSTGELFF.

The rearrangement uses TRBV19 and TRBJ2-3, with D tentatively TRBD1 (6 bases). This CDR3 has 16 amino acids. Trimming cost V 3 bases and J 6 bases, with 19 bases left between them. Germline V gene sequence: CDR1 LNHDA, CDR2 SQIVND (reference sequence). The CDR3 reads CASSIQIGGRRDTQYF. The CDR3 DNA sequence: TGTGCCAGTAGTATCCAGATAGGGGGACGCCGCGATACGCAGTATTTT.

The chain couples TRBV7-2 to TRBJ1-5, with D perhaps TRBD1 (5 bases). Germline V gives CDR1 SGHTA, CDR2 FQGNSA. This CDR3 comprises 15 residues. Trimming shortened V by 5 bases and J by 2 bases, and 13 bases separated the two germline ends. The CDR3 protein is CASSENGDRNQPQHF. The CDR3 nucleotides read TGTGCCAGCAGCGAGAATGGGGACCGCAATCAGCCCCAGCATTTT.

The chain recombines TRBV28 with TRBJ2-7, with TRBD2 matching over 10 bases. V was pared by 4 bases and J by 6 bases, with 6 bases of the junction left unmatched. There are 14 residues in the CDR3. CDR1 MDHEN and CDR2 SYDVKM come from the germline V gene. The CDR3 DNA reads TGTGCCAGCAGTTGGGCTAGCGGGGGCCTCGAGCAGTACTTC. Amino acids: CASSWASGGLEQYF.

The V and J genes are TRBV11-3 and TRBJ2-7; 7 nucleotides agree with TRBD1. J was trimmed by 5 bases and V by 9 bases; bases with no gene match: 13. CDR3 size: 14 residues. In germline, CDR1 is SGHNT, CDR2 YENEEA. The CDR3 DNA is TGTGCCAGACCCAAACAGGGGAGCGCCGACGAGCAGTACTTC. Translating it yields CARPKQGSADEQYF. The full variable domain, rest sourced from reference TRBV11-3 and TRBJ2-7, is EAGVVQSPRYKIIEKKQPVAFWCNPISGHNTLYWYLQNLGQGPELLIRYENEEAVDDSQLPKDRFSAERLKGVDSTLKIQPAELGDSAVYLCARPKQGSADEQYFGPGTRLTVT.

J is TRBJ2-4 and V is TRBV19; D possibly corresponds to TRBD2 (7 bases). The germline V gene encodes CDR1 LNHDA and CDR2 SQIVND (reference sequence). V was pared by 3 bases and J by 0 bases, with 9 bases between. The CDR3 sequence is 15 residues long. The CDR3 DNA sequence: TGTGCCAGTAGTATTGGGGGGGCAGCCAAAAACATTCAGTACTTC. Protein: CASSIGGAAKNIQYF.

This chain links TRBV28 with TRBJ2-5; the D is unclear. Per the germline V gene, CDR1 is MDHEN and CDR2 is SYDVKM. The CDR3 covers 12 residues. Between the trimmed V and J ends, which lost 5 bases and 2 bases, there was a span of 6 bases. The CDR3 region has the DNA TGTGCCAGCAGTACAGAACAAGAGACCCAGTACTTC. Protein product: CASSTEQETQYF.

This chain joins TRBV15 and TRBJ1-1; D possibly corresponds to TRBD1 (5 bases). CDR1 and CDR2 (germline): LNHNV, YYDKDF (reference sequence). The CDR3 spans 14 residues. Trimming took off 0 bases at V and 4 bases at J, with 9 bases between the two ends. CDR3 in amino acids: CATSRDLRVTEAFF. DNA of the CDR3: TGTGCCACCAGCAGAGATCTCAGGGTCACTGAAGCTTTCTTT.

The chain has TRBV11-2 and TRBJ2-2; TRBD1 might be the D (6 bases). There are 15 residues in the CDR3. Per germline, CDR1 SGHAT and CDR2 FQNNGV. Deletions cut 5 bases from V and 2 bases from J, with 12 bases between. The CDR3 spells CASSPPGQNTGELFF. In nucleotides, the CDR3 is TGTGCCAGCAGCCCTCCGGGACAAAACACCGGGGAGCTGTTTTTT.

The chain links TRBV28 to TRBJ2-7, with TRBD2 identical over 10 bases. V trimming: 5 bases; J trimming: 2 bases; junction bases outside the gene matches: 6. The CDR3 runs 15 residues. Looked up from germline, CDR1 is MDHEN and CDR2 is SYDVKM. The CDR3 sequence is CASSAGLALTYEQYF. CDR3 sequence (DNA): TGTGCCAGCAGTGCGGGACTAGCGCTGACCTACGAGCAGTACTTC. Full variable domain (remainder filled in from reference TRBV28 and TRBJ2-7): DVKVTQSSRYLVKRTGEKVFLECVQDMDHENMFWYRQDPGLGLRLIYFSYDVKMKEKGDIPEGYSVSREKKERFSLILESASTNQTSMYLCASSAGLALTYEQYFGPGTRLTVT.

The V call is TRBV15, the J call TRBJ2-1; D ambiguous. Germline-derived CDR1 and CDR2 are LNHNV and YYDKDF (reference sequence). This CDR3 is built from 13 residues. The V end lost 1 base, the J end lost 3 bases, and 4 bases lay between the germline ends. The CDR3 loop is CATSRVDYNEQFF. The CDR3 DNA follows: TGTGCCACCAGCAGAGTGGACTACAATGAGCAGTTCTTC.

The chain uses TRBV9 and TRBJ2-2; D might be TRBD1 or TRBD2, each matching 6 bases. This CDR3 contains 18 residues. Germline-derived CDR1 and CDR2 are SGDLS and YYNGEE. Trimming took 4 bases from V and 5 from J, leaving 24 bases between them. The CDR3 region is CASSQQGGVALGTGELFF. The CDR3, as DNA: TGTGCCAGCAGCCAACAGGGAGGTGTTGCCTTGGGGACCGGGGAGCTGTTTTTT. Full variable domain (remainder filled in from reference TRBV9 and TRBJ2-2): DSGVTQTPKHLITATGQRVTLRCSPRSGDLSVYWYQQSLDQGLQFLIQYYNGEERAKGNILERFSAQQFPDLHSELNLSSLELGDSALYFCASSQQGGVALGTGELFFGEGSRLTVL.